The present T cell receptor beta chain was sequenced within a study of blood T cells in healthy people across ages. The wider study: About one barcoded beta molecule per two T cells came from capture by template switching. Study-wide results and caveats: Estimated diversity, derived from one million T cells, was regarded as an underestimate. Age advanced and TCR beta diversity per million T cells fell, roughly linearly.

This clonotype was found a few times. Its specificity is not known. Samples had at least 6 million PBMCs isolated from them. Through a sample-barcoded 5' primer and a J-beta primer mix, a second PCR was run for roughly 7 to 11 cycles. TCRdb reprocessed the 5' RACE reads via MiXCR and lists one record per CDR3 protein. Here the sample spans about 670,000 distinct CDR3 sequences, 40% to 45% being singletons. This clonotype was obtained from a man of 80 years or more in good health. The source material was blood.

CDR3 amino acids: CASSQVVGTGTYEQYF. DNA of the CDR3: TGTGCCAGCAGCCAAGTTGTCGGGACAGGGACCTACGAGCAGTACTTC. The chain is built from TRBV14 and TRBJ2-7, with TRBD1 matching over 9 bases. J lost 2 bases, V lost 1 base, and 6 bases had no gene match. The CDR3 sequence is 16 residues long. Per germline, CDR1 SGHDN and CDR2 FVKESK.